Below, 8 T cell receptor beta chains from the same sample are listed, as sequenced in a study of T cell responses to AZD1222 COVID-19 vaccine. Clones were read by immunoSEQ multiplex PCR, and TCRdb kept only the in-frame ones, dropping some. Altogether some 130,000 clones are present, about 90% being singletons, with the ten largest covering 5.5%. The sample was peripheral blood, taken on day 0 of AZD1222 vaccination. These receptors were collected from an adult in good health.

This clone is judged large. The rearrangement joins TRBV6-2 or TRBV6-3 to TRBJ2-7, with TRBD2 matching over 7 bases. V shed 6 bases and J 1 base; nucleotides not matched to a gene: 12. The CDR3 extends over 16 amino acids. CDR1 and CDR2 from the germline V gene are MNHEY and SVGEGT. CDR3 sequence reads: CASSHTLTSNSYEQYF. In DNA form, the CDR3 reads TGTGCCAGCAGCCATACTCTGACTAGCAATTCCTACGAGCAGTACTTC.

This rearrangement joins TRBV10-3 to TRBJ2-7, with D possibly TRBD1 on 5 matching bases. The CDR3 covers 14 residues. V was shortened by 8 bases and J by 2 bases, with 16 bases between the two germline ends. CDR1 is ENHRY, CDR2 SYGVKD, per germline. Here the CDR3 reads CAIGVGRAAYEQYF. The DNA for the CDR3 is TGTGCCATCGGGGTCGGCAGGGCGGCCTACGAGCAGTACTTC.

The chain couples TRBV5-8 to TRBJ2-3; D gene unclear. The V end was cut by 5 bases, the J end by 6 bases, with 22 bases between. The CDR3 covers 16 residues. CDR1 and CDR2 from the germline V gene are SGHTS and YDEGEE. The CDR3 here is CASSFGVTSHRDTQYF. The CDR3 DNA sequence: TGTGCCAGCAGTTTTGGGGTGACGTCGCATCGTGATACGCAGTATTTT.

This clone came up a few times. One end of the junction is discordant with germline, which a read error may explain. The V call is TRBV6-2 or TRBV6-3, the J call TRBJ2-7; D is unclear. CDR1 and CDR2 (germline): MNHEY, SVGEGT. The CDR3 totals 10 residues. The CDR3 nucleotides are TGTGCCAGCACTTACGGCGAGCAGTACTTC. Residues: CASTYGEQYF.

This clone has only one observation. Here the CDR3 reads CASSESAHRGSYTF. CDR3 sequence (DNA): TGTGCCAGCAGTGAATCGGCTCACAGGGGGAGCTACACCTTC. The chain combines TRBV6-4 with TRBJ1-2, with TRBD1 matching over 8 bases. The germline gives CDR1 MRHNA, CDR2 SNTAGT. V gave up 3 bases and J gave up 9 bases; unmatched junction bases: 9. The CDR3 spans 14 residues.

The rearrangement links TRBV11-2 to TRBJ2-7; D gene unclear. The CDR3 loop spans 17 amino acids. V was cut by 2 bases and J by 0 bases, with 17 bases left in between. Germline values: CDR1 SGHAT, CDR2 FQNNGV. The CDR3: CASSLRQRAMGSYEQYF. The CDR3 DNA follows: TGTGCCAGCAGCTTACGGCAAAGGGCCATGGGCTCCTACGAGCAGTACTTC.

Here the CDR3 DNA reads TGCGCCAGCAGCCAGGGCAGACAGGGGGCTAGCTATGGCTACACCTTC. Amino acid sequence: CASSQGRQGASYGYTF. V is TRBV4-3 and J is TRBJ1-2, with 10 bases fitting TRBD1. This CDR3 spans 16 amino acids. V was pared by 3 bases and J by 4 bases, with 8 bases of the junction left unmatched. Germline assignment: CDR1 LGHNA and CDR2 YSLEER.

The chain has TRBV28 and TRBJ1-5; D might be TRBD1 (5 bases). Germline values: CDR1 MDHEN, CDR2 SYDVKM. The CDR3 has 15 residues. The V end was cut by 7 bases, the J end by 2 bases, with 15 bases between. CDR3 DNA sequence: TGTGCCAGCACCGTGGGGGGGAATGGCAATCAGCCCCAGCATTTT. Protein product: CASTVGGNGNQPQHF.